A single sample gave rise to the 19 T cell receptor beta chains below, sequenced in a study of blood T cell repertoires in COVID-19. Using immunoSEQ multiplex PCR, the repertoire was profiled, and TCRdb retains in-frame clones only, with some absent. The sample comprises approximately 330,000 clones, approximately 89% of which are singletons, and less than 9.5% rests with the top ten. The sequenced material came from PBMCs or T cells enriched from blood (not recorded which). These receptors originate from a woman in her 30s who had recovered from COVID-19.

The V gene is TRBV5-1, the J gene TRBJ2-7; the match to TRBD2 covers 10 bases. The CDR3 extends over 14 amino acids. Germline V CDR1 and CDR2: SGHRS, YFSETQ. Trimming cost V 0 bases and J 4 bases; bases outside gene matches: 1. This chain's CDR3 is CASSLGTSGYEQYF. CDR3 coding DNA: TGCGCCAGCAGCTTGGGGACTAGCGGTTACGAGCAGTACTTC. Complete variable domain (other parts from reference TRBV5-1 and TRBJ2-7): KAGVTQTPRYLIKTRGQQVTLSCSPISGHRSVSWYQQTPGQGLQFLFEYFSETQRNKGNFPGRFSGRQFSNSRSEMNVSTLELGDSALYLCASSLGTSGYEQYFGPGTRLTVT.

The chain is built from TRBV27 and TRBJ2-7; 7 nucleotides align to TRBD1. J was trimmed by 4 bases and V by 4 bases; bases with no gene match: 4. Germline V CDR1 and CDR2: MNHEY, SMNVEV (reference sequence). The CDR3 length is 13 residues. For the CDR3, the DNA is TGTGCCAGCAGTTACTACAGGGGATACGAGCAGTACTTC. Its protein is CASSYYRGYEQYF.

The rearrangement uses TRBV13 and TRBJ2-7; no clear D gene. The CDR3 has 15 amino acids. The V gene's germline CDR1 is PRHDT and CDR2 FYEKMQ (reference sequence). The V and J ends lost 5 bases and 7 bases respectively, with 21 bases between them. CDR3 nucleotide sequence: TGTGCCAGCAGCCCACCCGGTCGGCCCGCCGGGGAGCAGTACTTC. Protein product: CASSPPGRPAGEQYF.

The chain joins TRBV9 to TRBJ2-7; tentative D call: TRBD1 (5 bases). From germline, CDR1 is SGDLS and CDR2 YYNGEE. The length of the CDR3 is 16 residues. V lost 0 bases and J 2 bases, leaving 15 bases between the germline ends. CDR3 nucleotide sequence: TGTGCCAGCAGCGTAGAACCGCGGACACATGCCTACGAGCAGTACTTC. This codes for CASSVEPRTHAYEQYF.

This chain uses TRBV5-4 with TRBJ2-3, with D perhaps TRBD1 (6 bases). Per the germline V gene, CDR1 is SGHNT and CDR2 is YYREEE (reference sequence). V was shortened by 0 bases and J by 0 bases, with 14 bases between the two germline ends. The CDR3 contains 17 residues. Here the CDR3 reads CASSLASGVGSTDTQYF. As DNA, the CDR3 is TGTGCCAGCAGCTTGGCCTCAGGGGTGGGTAGCACAGATACGCAGTATTTT.

The chain carries TRBV19 and TRBJ2-1; possible D gene TRBD2, 5 bases. Trimming left V 4 bases short and J 0 bases short, with 13 bases between. Germline V gives CDR1 LNHDA, CDR2 SQIVND (reference sequence). This CDR3 region has 16 residues. The CDR3 sequence is CASSTLVGSSYNEQFF. CDR3 in DNA: TGTGCCAGTAGTACCCTCGTAGGGAGCTCCTACAATGAGCAGTTCTTC.

The chain uses TRBV5-1 and TRBJ2-1; the match to TRBD1 covers 7 bases. The CDR3 loop spans 16 amino acids. V gave up 2 bases and J gave up 0 bases; unmatched junction bases: 5. Germline V gene data show CDR1 as SGHRS and CDR2 as YFSETQ. The CDR3 spells CASSLGTDFSYNEQFF. The CDR3 DNA sequence: TGCGCCAGCAGCTTAGGGACAGATTTCTCCTACAATGAGCAGTTCTTC. The complete variable domain, with remaining parts taken from reference TRBV5-1 and TRBJ2-1, reads KAGVTQTPRYLIKTRGQQVTLSCSPISGHRSVSWYQQTPGQGLQFLFEYFSETQRNKGNFPGRFSGRQFSNSRSEMNVSTLELGDSALYLCASSLGTDFSYNEQFFGPGTRLTVL.

The rearrangement uses TRBV3-1 (or the pseudogene TRBV3-2) and TRBJ2-7, with 7 nucleotides matching TRBD2. Unmatched junction bases numbered 15, after V lost 4 bases and J lost 6 bases. This CDR3 region has 16 residues. Germline CDR1 is LGHDT and CDR2 is YNNKEL (reference sequence). The CDR3 nucleotides are TGTGCCAGCAGCCCACCGGGTATGCGGGAGCCCCTCGAGCAGTACTTC. Its translation is CASSPPGMREPLEQYF.

The V gene is TRBV7-9, the J gene TRBJ2-5; D is ambiguous. V dropped 1 base and J dropped 2 bases, with 8 bases sitting between them. The CDR3 consists of 14 residues. Germline loops: CDR1 SEHNR, CDR2 FQNEAQ (reference sequence). The CDR3 sequence is CASSLVSQQETQYF. In nucleotides, the CDR3 is TGTGCCAGCAGCTTAGTGTCACAACAAGAGACCCAGTACTTC.

The V call is TRBV28, the J call TRBJ2-3, with D tentatively TRBD1 (7 bases). Germline CDR1 reads MDHEN; CDR2 reads SYDVKM. V shed 6 bases and J shed 10 bases, with 26 bases lying between them. The length of the CDR3 is 16 residues. CDR3 sequence: CASRALWQGGYWAQYF. In DNA, the CDR3 is TGTGCCAGCAGGGCCCTCTGGCAGGGGGGTTATTGGGCGCAGTATTTT.

The J gene is TRBJ1-5, the V gene TRBV28; 8 bases align to TRBD1. The CDR3 contains 15 residues. The V gene end was trimmed by 10 bases and the J gene end by 3 bases; junction bases not matched to a gene: 11. Germline lookup yields CDR1 MDHEN and CDR2 SYDVKM. The CDR3 DNA reads TGTGCCATCACTCGACAGGGGTGGAACAATCAGCCCCAGCATTTT. Translation: CAITRQGWNNQPQHF. Full variable domain (remainder filled in from reference TRBV28 and TRBJ1-5): DVKVTQSSRYLVKRTGEKVFLECVQDMDHENMFWYRQDPGLGLRLIYFSYDVKMKEKGDIPEGYSVSREKKERFSLILESASTNQTSMYLCAITRQGWNNQPQHFGDGTRLSIL.

This clone was picked up a small number of times. This rearrangement joins TRBV19 to TRBJ1-5, with 8 bases fitting TRBD1. From germline, CDR1 is LNHDA and CDR2 SQIVND (reference sequence). CDR3 length: 15 residues. V was pared by 6 bases and J by 1 base, with 5 bases of the junction left unmatched. The CDR3 coding sequence is TGTGCCAGTAGCTCGACAGGGGCCAGCAATCAGCCCCAGCATTTT. Translating it yields CASSSTGASNQPQHF.

The rearrangement uses TRBV5-4 and TRBJ2-1; D not certain. Germline CDR1 and CDR2: SGHNT and YYREEE (reference sequence). This CDR3 region has 11 residues. Deletions cut 5 bases from V and 4 bases from J, with 4 bases between. Here the CDR3 DNA reads TGTGCCAGCAGATCGTACAATGAGCAGTTCTTC. It encodes CASRSYNEQFF.

This chain connects TRBV7-2 to TRBJ1-2, with 12 bases aligning to TRBD1. This CDR3 has 17 residues. CDR1 and CDR2 (germline): SGHTA, FQGNSA. With 4 bases clipped from V and 2 bases from J, the junction kept 8 bases outside the gene matches. As DNA, the CDR3 is TGTGCCAGCAGCTCCCGGGACAGGGGGCGTTGGAACTATGGCTACACCTTC. This translates into CASSSRDRGRWNYGYTF.

CDR3 sequence (DNA): TGTGCCAGCAGCTTGGTCCCCCCCCCAGCGGTTTGGGAAAAACTGTTTTTT. As protein: CASSLVPPPAVWEKLFF. The rearrangement uses TRBV5-5 and TRBJ1-4; the D is unclear. V gave up 0 bases and J gave up 8 bases, with 20 bases separating them. CDR1 is SGHKS, CDR2 YYEKEE, per germline (reference sequence). There are 17 residues in the CDR3. Based on the CDR3 plus reference TRBV5-5 and TRBJ1-4, the full variable domain is DAGVTQSPTHLIKTRGQQVTLRCSPISGHKSVSWYQQVLGQGPQFIFQYYEKEERGRGNFPDRFSARQFPNYSSELNVNALLLGDSALYLCASSLVPPPAVWEKLFFGSGTQLSVL.

V usage is TRBV7-3 and J usage is TRBJ2-1, with 10 bases that match TRBD2. Germline trimming cut 5 bases from V and 8 bases from J; bases unmatched to any gene: 3. The CDR3 consists of 13 residues. Germline assignment: CDR1 SGHTA and CDR2 FQGTGA. CDR3 bases: TGTGCCAGCAGCCCTAGCGGGAGCCATGAGCAGTTCTTC. Its translation is CASSPSGSHEQFF.

V gene TRBV7-2 combines with J gene TRBJ2-1; TRBD2 matches at 10 bases. The CDR3 has 15 residues. Germline V gives CDR1 SGHTA, CDR2 FQGNSA. V lost 4 bases to trimming and J lost 2 bases; unmatched junction nucleotides: 2. Here the CDR3 DNA reads TGTGCCAGCAGCTCAGCGGGAGGGCCCTACAATGAGCAGTTCTTC. Its translation is CASSSAGGPYNEQFF.

The chain uses TRBV5-5 and TRBJ2-7; 8 bases align to TRBD1. The CDR3 covers 15 residues. Germline lookup yields CDR1 SGHKS and CDR2 YYEKEE (reference sequence). V lost 1 base and J lost 0; bases outside the gene matches: 3. The CDR3 here is CASSLRTGSSYEQYF. CDR3 bases: TGTGCCAGCAGCTTGCGGACAGGGAGCTCCTACGAGCAGTACTTC.

The chain has TRBV5-6 and TRBJ2-2, with D possibly matching TRBD2 (6 bases). The germline CDR1 and CDR2 sequences are SGHDT and YYEEEE. V gave up 3 bases and J gave up 6 bases, with 9 bases separating them. The CDR3 extends over 13 amino acids. The CDR3 DNA reads TGTGCCAGCAGCTCGGGGAGGCCCGGGGAGCTGTTTTTT. Translating gives CASSSGRPGELFF.